These 3 T cell receptor beta chains share one sample of origin, sequenced in a study of blood T cells in healthy people across ages. Combining a sample-barcoded 5' primer with a J-beta primer mix, a second PCR ran for about 7 to 11 cycles. Via MiXCR, TCRdb re-called the 5' RACE reads, giving one row per CDR3 protein. The table shows about 720,000 distinct CDR3 sequences, with around 25% occurring only once. The same sample was also studied in work on T cells of mothers and their children.

The specimen sequenced was blood. All receptors derive from a boy under 18 in good health.

V usage is TRBV20-1 and J usage is TRBJ2-6, with D perhaps given as TRBD1 or TRBD2 (7 bases each). V was trimmed by 5 bases and J by 0 bases, leaving 17 bases between them. CDR1 DFQATT and CDR2 SNEGSKA come from the germline V gene (reference sequence). There are 17 residues in the CDR3. CDR3 residues: CSAVPGGAYSGANVLTF. CDR3 in DNA: TGCAGTGCTGTCCCAGGGGGGGCCTACTCTGGGGCCAACGTCCTGACTTTC.

The chain employs TRBV28 and TRBJ2-7, with D possibly being TRBD1 or TRBD2 (5 bases each). V was cut by 6 bases and J by 3 bases, with 18 bases left in between. Per germline, CDR1 MDHEN and CDR2 SYDVKM. The CDR3 is 15 amino acids. CDR3 in amino acids: CASRVGGSGSYEQYF. The CDR3 coding sequence is TGTGCCAGCAGGGTTGGGGGTTCGGGTAGCTACGAGCAGTACTTC.

The CDR3 DNA follows: TGTGCCAGCTCACCACATATACCGGGACAGGCTACCGGGGAGCTGTTTTTT. This codes for CASSPHIPGQATGELFF. The chain recombines TRBV18 with TRBJ2-2; 8 bases are a match to TRBD1. The germline CDR1 and CDR2 sequences are KGHSH and LQKENI. The CDR3 length is 17 residues. Unmatched junction bases numbered 9, after V lost 1 base and J lost 5 bases.